Detailed here is one T cell receptor beta chain. The antigen it recognizes is unknown. Nothing much larger sits one base from this clone, and base qualities are not available. This sample also contains other DNA sequences that code for the same CDR3. Ends trimmed: V by 5 bases, J by 3 bases; bases unmatched to a gene: 10. CDR1 is given as LNHDA and CDR2 as SQIVND, both from the germline V gene (reference sequence). The CDR3 numbers 16 residues from cysteine through phenylalanine. Kept here is only the CDR3 DNA, which spans 48 bases and is read in frame from base 1. The data were taken from a study of blood T cell repertoires in COVID-19 (dated by TCRdb to 2020 to 2022). With respect to the entire study: Samples covering the acute and convalescent phases of COVID-19 were provided by collaborators in the United States, Italy and Spain. A freely available public database, intended as a resource for researchers studying the immune response to SARS-CoV-2, is where the repertoires were released. The dataset comprised deeply sampled blood TCRbeta repertoires from subjects exposed to, actively infected with, or recovered from COVID-19. HLA class I and class II types, where available, came from metadata supplied by the sample provider rather than from assay-based typing. Samples came from the ongoing ImmuneRACE study (first 160 participants) plus 1,254 subjects from 6 global collaborators. Nearly every sample came with metadata listing a de-identified subject ID, COVID-19 status, age in years and sex. The material from the prospective study consisted of cDNA or gDNA derived from T cells, B-cell-depleted T cells, or PBMCs.

Results the study describes overall, beyond this receptor: The quantity of clinical and demographic metadata differed by source and by participant and was supplied without curation.

The immunoSEQ Assay, a bias-controlled multiplex PCR, was used to amplify TCRbeta CDR3 regions from genomic DNA. Concerning the study's data processing: The number of nucleated cells in each sample was estimated by amplification of reference gene primers within the assay. To quantify the absolute abundance of each unique TCRbeta CDR3 rearrangement, sequence reads were collapsed and filtered. For each sample, productive Simpson clonality was calculated as the square root of Simpson's diversity index over productive rearrangements. TCRdb stores this immuneACCESS table with in-frame sequences only. Part of the clones is absent; in the studies checked, under half of the shortfall reflects unresolved V genes, and no reason is known for the rest. V, J and clone size are those of that table, while D and trimming were read from the DNA. The sample yields some 40,000 clones; around four fifths were counted once. The top ten clonotypes cover roughly 35% of the sample.

The collaborating institutions used their own protocols to collect whole blood in K2EDTA tubes. For TCRbeta analysis, collaborators shipped samples in one of three forms: frozen whole blood, isolated PBMCs, or DNA extracted from either of those sample types. The TCR sequence derives from an elderly man with active or convalescent COVID-19. The sequence is built from TRBV19 and TRBJ1-1; TRBD1 aligns with 9 central bases. The sequencing sample was made of peripheral blood. The CDR3 reads CASSGTGGHKDTEAFF. The bases are TGTGCCAGTAGTGGCACAGGGGGCCATAAGGACACTGAAGCTTTCTTT.